What follows are 6 T cell receptor beta chains derived from one specimen sequenced in a study of response to subunit inactivated influenza vaccine. TCRdb re-analysed the RT-PCR reads in MiXCR, keeping a single row per CDR3 protein. The data contain 550,000 to 800,000 distinct CDR3 sequences, around 13% of them singletons. This specimen was PBMCs from blood, taken less than 15 days before vaccination. The receptors derive from a man aged 45-65 years who received an inactivated influenza vaccine.

This clonotype has more than one count but fewer than ten. V is TRBV7-8 and J is TRBJ2-1; 7 bases are a match to TRBD1. Germline V gene lookup returns CDR1 SGHVS and CDR2 FQNEAQ. CDR3 size: 15 residues. Trimming cost V 1 base and J 7 bases; bases outside gene matches: 7. CDR3 nucleotides: TGTGCCAGCAGCTTAGTAGTAGGACAGGCGAATGAGCAGTTCTTC. Amino acids: CASSLVVGQANEQFF. Filled out from reference TRBV7-8 and TRBJ2-1, the complete variable domain reads GAGVSQSPRYKVAKRGQDVALRCDPISGHVSLFWYQQALGQGPEFLTYFQNEAQLDKSGLPSDRFFAERPEGSVSTLKIQRTQQEDSAVYLCASSLVVGQANEQFFGPGTRLTVL.

V and J are TRBV5-6 and TRBJ2-3; 7 positions agree with TRBD2. The germline V gene encodes CDR1 SGHDT and CDR2 YYEEEE. The junction had 7 bases not matched to a gene; V was cut back by 1 base and J by 2 bases. CDR3 size: 16 residues. The CDR3 region has the DNA TGTGCCAGCAGCTTGTTTCTAGCGGCGTCCACAGATACGCAGTATTTT. Amino acid sequence: CASSLFLAASTDTQYF.

This chain joins TRBV9 and TRBJ2-7; a possible D gene is TRBD1 (7 bases). V was pared by 6 bases and J by 6 bases, with 19 bases between. Germline V gene sequence: CDR1 SGDLS, CDR2 YYNGEE. The CDR3 totals 14 residues. CDR3 bases: TGTGCCAGCAACCGGGGGCAGGGGGTCTCCGAGCAGTACTTC. Translating it yields CASNRGQGVSEQYF.

The J gene is TRBJ2-1, the V gene TRBV12-3 or TRBV12-4; 14 bases fit TRBD2. The J segment lost 6 bases and the V segment lost 6 bases, leaving 4 bases of the junction unmatched. This CDR3 spans 15 amino acids. This CDR3 reads CASRLGTSGSNEQFF. In DNA, the CDR3 is TGTGCCAGCAGGCTCGGGACTAGCGGGAGCAATGAGCAGTTCTTC.

V is TRBV6-2 or TRBV6-3 and J is TRBJ1-5, with 9 bases fitting TRBD1. The CDR3 consists of 15 residues. The germline CDR1 and CDR2 sequences are MNHEY and SVGEGT. V lost 7 bases to trimming and J lost 5 bases; unmatched junction nucleotides: 9. CDR3 protein: CASMSGGQGHQPQHF. The CDR3 coding sequence is TGTGCCAGCATGAGTGGGGGACAGGGTCATCAGCCCCAGCATTTT.

The chain employs TRBV6-5 and TRBJ2-1; tentatively, D is TRBD1 (5 bases). CDR1 and CDR2 (germline): MNHEY, SVGAGI. The CDR3 is made up of 16 amino acids. The V gene lost 5 bases and the J gene lost 5 bases, with 19 bases spanning the gap. DNA of the CDR3: TGTGCCAGCAGTCACAACCGACAGTACCTGGACAATGAGCAGTTCTTC. It specifies CASSHNRQYLDNEQFF.